Listed below are T cell receptor beta chains from one sample, sequenced in a study of cytomegalovirus exposure and HLA in healthy donors. Method: immunoSEQ multiplex PCR; TCRdb's copy keeps in-frame clones and lacks some. The table lists about 160,000 clones, around 80% of them singletons. The sample taken for sequencing was PBMCs. The receptors shown here come from a male donor in good health and CMV-seropositive. Both conserved end residues are part of each CDR3. The order of the fields is J gene, V gene, D gene, clone size, CDR3 DNA, CDR3 protein. A D gene is named only where the DNA matches it firmly. Size tells how often a clone was seen (once, few, many) or the class of an expanded clone, and some rows leave it out.

>TRBJ2-1|TRBV30|-|-
TGTGCCTGGAGGTTAGCGGCAATGCCTAACAATGAGCAGTTCTTC
CAWRLAAMPNNEQFF
>TRBJ2-1|TRBV30|-|-
TGTGCCTTCTTCGCGGGACCCAATGAGCAGTTCTTC
CAFFAGPNEQFF
>TRBJ2-7|TRBV7-9|-|-
TGTGCCAGCAGCTTAGAATGGGACTCGACTCGCGAGCAGTACTTC
CASSLEWDSTREQYF
>TRBJ2-5|TRBV29-1|-|-
TGCAGCGGGGAGGGGGGGGTGACCCAGTACTTC
CSGEGGVTQYF
>TRBJ2-6|TRBV5-6|-|-
TGTGCCAGCAGCTTGCCCGGGGCTGGGGCCAACGTCCTGACTTTC
CASSLPGAGANVLTF
>TRBJ2-7|TRBV7-2|TRBD2|-
TGTGCCAGCAGCTTATGGGCGGGAGGGGGCTACGAGCAGTACTTC
CASSLWAGGGYEQYF
>TRBJ1-1|TRBV7-9|-|few
TGTTCCAGCAGCTTAGACCGGGACACTGAAGCTTTCTTT
CSSSLDRDTEAFF
>TRBJ1-1|TRBV9|-|once
TGTGCCAGCAGCGTAGGAGGGGGAACCCCTGAAGCTTTCTTT
CASSVGGGTPEAFF
>TRBJ1-1|TRBV18|TRBD1|-
TGTGCCAGCTCCCCCGGGACAGGGGGGAGGTCCACTGAAGCTTTCTTT
CASSPGTGGRSTEAFF
>TRBJ1-3|TRBV5-1|-|-
TGCGCCAGCAGCTTGGCCGGGGGTCTTGCTGGAAACACCATATATTTT
CASSLAGGLAGNTIYF
>TRBJ1-3|TRBV7-6|-|-
TGTGCCAGTCGACAGGACATCTCTGGAAACACCATATATTTT
CASRQDISGNTIYF
>TRBJ2-5|TRBV19|TRBD1|-
TGTGCCAGTTCGCATCCCGGGACAGGGGGTGGTGAGACCCAGTACTTC
CASSHPGTGGGETQYF
>TRBJ2-1|TRBV25-1|TRBD2|-
TGTGCCAGCAGGCTGGCGGGAGAGAACAATGAGCAGTTCTTC
CASRLAGENNEQFF
>TRBJ2-2|TRBV9|TRBD2|-
TGTGCCAGCAGGCAAGGACTAGTCGCCGGGGAGCTGTTTTTT
CASRQGLVAGELFF
>TRBJ1-2|TRBV4-2|-|-
TGTGCCACCTGGGGCAGGGGAGTTTCTAACTATGGCTACACCTTC
CATWGRGVSNYGYTF
>TRBJ2-1|TRBV19|TRBD1|-
TGTGCCAGTAGGGACAGGGGGCGCACCGATGAGCAGTTCTTC
CASRDRGRTDEQFF
>TRBJ1-3|TRBV10-3|-|-
TGTGCCATCAGTGACCCGCGGGATATTCGGCAGTCTGGAAACACCATATATTTT
CAISDPRDIRQSGNTIYF
>TRBJ2-7|TRBV27|TRBD2|-
TGTGCCAGCAGCCTAACTAGCGGGACGGCCGAGCAGTACTTC
CASSLTSGTAEQYF
>TRBJ2-3|TRBV6-1|-|-
TGTGCCAGCAGTGAACGGGCGGGGCCAGATACGCAGTATTTT
CASSERAGPDTQYF
>TRBJ2-5|TRBV7-3|-|once
TGTGCCAGCAGCCCCCGTCCTGAGGGGACCCAGTACTTC
CASSPRPEGTQYF
>TRBJ2-5|TRBV4-2|-|-
TGTGCCAGCAGCCAAGATCCCTCGGGACCCGGGGGAAGCGAGACCCAGTACTTC
CASSQDPSGPGGSETQYF
>TRBJ2-7|TRBV6-6|-|once
TGTGCCAGCGGGCCTCCCCTTACCTACGAGCAGTACTTC
CASGPPLTYEQYF
>TRBJ2-3|TRBV15|TRBD1|-
TGTGCCACCAGCAGAGGGGACAGGGAAGCAGATACGCAGTATTTT
CATSRGDREADTQYF
>TRBJ2-2|TRBV7-9|-|-
TGTTCCAGCAGCTTAGGTGCGTTTGTGGTCGGCACCGGGGAGCTGTTTTTT
CSSSLGAFVVGTGELFF
>TRBJ1-6|TRBV21-1|-|once
TGTGCCAGCAGCAGGGCGACGGGGGATAATTCACCCCTCCACTTT
CASSRATGDNSPLHF
>TRBJ2-2|TRBV4-3|TRBD2|few
TGCGCCAGCAGCCAATCCGGACTAGCGGCCGGGGAGCTGTTTTTT
CASSQSGLAAGELFF
>TRBJ2-7|TRBV7-9|TRBD2|-
TGTGCCAGCAGCTTACCGCTACTAGCGGGAGGCGGCGAGCAGTACTTC
CASSLPLLAGGGEQYF
>TRBJ1-1|TRBV4-1|TRBD1|-
TGCGCCAGCAGCCAAGTTAAGCCACAAAGGACAGGGATAGCTTTCTTT
CASSQVKPQRTGIAFF
>TRBJ2-1|TRBV7-8|TRBD2|-
TGTGCCAGCAGCTCTTCTACTCTAGCGGGAGGGCCAGGTGAGCAGTTCTTC
CASSSSTLAGGPGEQFF
>TRBJ1-2|TRBV28|TRBD1|-
TGTGCCAGCAGTTCGGGGACAGGAGATTATAACTATGGCTACACCTTC
CASSSGTGDYNYGYTF
>TRBJ2-7|TRBV11-3|-|-
TGTGCCAGCAGGGCGAGACTACACTCCTACGAGCAGTACTTC
CASRARLHSYEQYF
>TRBJ1-1|TRBV29-1|-|many
TGCAGCGTTGAGTCAGGGCGGGGATCTGAAGCTTTCTTT
CSVESGRGSEAFF
>TRBJ2-5|TRBV5-1|TRBD2|-
TGCGCCAGCAGCTGGCTGGGACTAGCCGAAGAGACCCAGTACTTC
CASSWLGLAEETQYF
>TRBJ1-2|TRBV29-1|-|-
TGCAGCGTTGAAGACCCGGGGGAGGCCTATGGCTACACCTTC
CSVEDPGEAYGYTF
>TRBJ2-3|TRBV4-1|TRBD2|-
TGCGCCAGCAGCCAAGTTGGACTAGTAACAGATACGCAGTATTTT
CASSQVGLVTDTQYF
>TRBJ2-5|TRBV7-7|TRBD2|once
TGTGCTAGCAGCTTAACCCCCGGACTTGGACTAGCGGGAGTCATGGAGACCCAGTACTTC
CASSLTPGLGLAGVMETQYF
>TRBJ2-7|TRBV2|-|-
TGTGCCAGCAGTACAGGGATATACGAGCAGTACTTC
CASSTGIYEQYF
>TRBJ2-1|TRBV19|TRBD1|once
TGTGCCAGTAACCAGGGGGTAGTCAATGAGCAGTTCTTC
CASNQGVVNEQFF
>TRBJ1-5|TRBV19|-|-
TGTGCCAGTAGTCTGCAGAGCAATCAGCCCCAGCATTTT
CASSLQSNQPQHF
>TRBJ1-2|TRBV9|TRBD1|-
TGTGCCAGCAGTCGGGACAGCGAAATCTATGGCTACACCTTC
CASSRDSEIYGYTF